These 14 T cell receptor beta chains share one sample of origin, sequenced in a study of T cell repertoires in cytomegalovirus infection. These receptors are not linked to any known antigen. TCRdb independently ran MiXCR on the reads; one entry per CDR3 protein. Here the sample spans roughly 500,000 distinct CDR3 sequences, roughly a third being singletons. Sequenced here: cultured PBMCs, sampled from culture after CMV antigen stimulation. All receptors come from a human donor in good health (CMV status not recorded). Some clones in this sample may be carry-over from other donors' samples.

This sequence joins TRBV30 and TRBJ2-5; 12 bases agree with TRBD2. Germline-derived CDR1 and CDR2 are GTSNPN and SVGIG (reference sequence). The length of the CDR3 is 16 residues. With V trimmed by 0 bases and J by 2 bases, 4 bases remained unmatched. The CDR3 coding sequence is TGTGCCTGGAGTGTCCTAGCGGGAGGGCCACAAGAGACCCAGTACTTC. Amino acids: CAWSVLAGGPQETQYF. The full variable domain, its missing parts supplied by reference TRBV30 and TRBJ2-5, is SQTIHQWPATLVQPVGSPLSLECTVEGTSNPNLYWYRQAAGRGLQLLFYSVGIGQISSEVPQNLSASRPQDRQFILSSKKLLLSDSGFYLCAWSVLAGGPQETQYFGPGTRLLVL.

The chain recombines TRBV20-1 with TRBJ2-2, with 8 bases fitting TRBD2. Germline V lookup: CDR1 DFQATT, CDR2 SNEGSKA (reference sequence). This CDR3 has 15 residues. Trimming cost V 3 bases and J 4 bases; bases outside gene matches: 7. This chain's CDR3 is CSARSGGAGTGELFF. The CDR3, as DNA: TGCAGTGCTAGGTCCGGGGGGGCGGGCACCGGGGAGCTGTTTTTT.

This clonotype was seen at least ten times. The V call is TRBV7-2, the J call TRBJ2-1, with D unclear. The V gene's germline CDR1 is SGHTA and CDR2 FQGNSA. CDR3 length equals 15 residues. V lost 1 base to trimming and J lost 0 bases, with 7 bases between them. CDR3 nucleotide sequence: TGTGCCAGCAGCTTAGGCGCGAGCTCCTACAATGAGCAGTTCTTC. It is translated as CASSLGASSYNEQFF.

This clonotype has ten or more counts. V usage is TRBV6-5 and J usage is TRBJ2-3, with D unresolved. Germline CDR1 and CDR2: MNHEY and SVGAGI. The V gene lost 8 bases and the J gene lost 2 bases, with 17 bases spanning the gap. The CDR3 totals 15 residues. The CDR3: CASRLSVVITDTQYF. In DNA, the CDR3 is TGTGCCAGCCGTCTTTCGGTAGTGATCACAGATACGCAGTATTTT.

CDR3 residues: CSASRLAGGPEYNEQFF. CDR3 bases: TGCAGTGCTAGCCGACTAGCGGGAGGGCCTGAATACAATGAGCAGTTCTTC. The chain uses TRBV20-1 and TRBJ2-1; 14 nucleotides line up with TRBD2. The CDR3 runs 17 residues. V gave up 3 bases and J gave up 4 bases; unmatched junction bases: 8. In germline, CDR1 is DFQATT, CDR2 SNEGSKA (reference sequence).

This chain uses TRBV20-1 with TRBJ2-1; 12 bases map to TRBD2. Trimming cost V 0 bases and J 6 bases; bases outside gene matches: 3. CDR1 DFQATT and CDR2 SNEGSKA come from the germline V gene (reference sequence). The CDR3 is 15 amino acids. The CDR3 sequence: CSARETSGSLNEQFF. The CDR3 DNA reads as TGCAGTGCTAGAGAGACTAGCGGGAGTCTCAATGAGCAGTTCTTC.

The table lists this clonotype with a few counts. This chain connects TRBV11-1 to TRBJ1-5; 8 bases agree with TRBD1. Trimming cost V 5 bases and J 6 bases; bases outside gene matches: 9. CDR3 length equals 15 residues. CDR1 is SGHAT and CDR2 is FQDESV in the germline V gene (reference sequence). The CDR3 DNA follows: TGTGCCAGCAGCCTAGGTCAGGGGGCGACTCAGCCCCAGCATTTT. This codes for CASSLGQGATQPQHF.

The chain couples TRBV4-3 to TRBJ1-3; D remains ambiguous. The CDR3 extends over 13 amino acids. V was trimmed by 1 base and J by 7 bases, leaving 8 bases between them. Germline V CDR1 and CDR2: LGHNA, YSLEER. DNA of the CDR3: TGCGCCAGCAGCCAAGGCACCGATAACACCATATATTTT. Translated: CASSQGTDNTIYF.

V and J are TRBV6-4 and TRBJ2-1, with D possibly matching TRBD1 (6 bases). Germline V CDR1 and CDR2: MRHNA, SNTAGT. This CDR3 contains 13 residues. The V end lost 10 bases, the J end lost 8 bases, and 18 bases lay between the germline ends. The CDR3 loop is CATLKRPGDEQFF. The CDR3 nucleotides are TGTGCCACCCTGAAGCGCCCAGGGGATGAGCAGTTCTTC.

This clonotype was recorded a few times. This chain joins TRBV24-1 and TRBJ2-2; the D gene is possibly TRBD1 (5 bases). Looked up from germline, CDR1 is KGHDR and CDR2 is SFDVKD. This CDR3 contains 14 residues. Trimming stripped 5 bases from V and 3 bases from J, with 9 bases between. CDR3 bases: TGTGCCACCAGTGGACAGCACGACACCGGGGAGCTGTTTTTT. This translates into CATSGQHDTGELFF.

The chain recombines TRBV20-1 with TRBJ2-7, with D perhaps matching TRBD1 (6 bases). Trimming cost V 0 bases and J 5 bases, with 17 bases left between them. The germline V gene has CDR1 DFQATT and CDR2 SNEGSKA (reference sequence). The CDR3 length is 15 residues. The CDR3 DNA reads TGCAGTGCTAGAGAAGGCAGGGGCCCCCCTGACGAGCAGTACTTC. Amino acids: CSAREGRGPPDEQYF.

This clonotype has a handful of counts. V usage is TRBV10-3 and J usage is TRBJ1-6; tentatively, D is TRBD1 (6 bases). V lost 10 bases to trimming and J lost 0 bases, with 16 bases between them. Germline CDR1 ENHRY, CDR2 SYGVKD. The CDR3 spans 16 residues. The CDR3: CATRTGQSSYNSPLHF. The CDR3 DNA follows: TGTGCCACGCGTACCGGACAGAGCTCCTATAATTCACCCCTCCACTTT.

This clonotype was seen a handful of times. V and J are TRBV5-6 and TRBJ2-1; a weak D match, TRBD2 (5 bases). Germline CDR1 and CDR2: SGHDT and YYEEEE. CDR3 size: 13 residues. V lost 4 bases and J 9 bases, leaving 14 bases between the germline ends. For the CDR3, the DNA is TGTGCCAGCAGCCTCGCCGGGGTCGGTGAGCAGTTCTTC. This translates into CASSLAGVGEQFF.

In this sample, this clonotype turned up many times. The chain uses TRBV7-2 and TRBJ1-5, with D perhaps matching TRBD1 (5 bases). V lost 2 bases and J lost 5, with 19 bases in between. Germline CDR1 SGHTA, CDR2 FQGNSA. The CDR3 consists of 17 residues. Here the CDR3 reads CASSLYALGVGHQPQHF. The CDR3 DNA sequence: TGTGCCAGCAGCTTATATGCCCTAGGGGTAGGACATCAGCCCCAGCATTTT.